This note documents a single T cell receptor (beta chain) sequence. Its antigen is not identified. Treatment described: over 15 received Ad26.COV2.S at low or high dose, single or two shots; 5 received placebo; per-sample allocation not given. Sampling took place 63 days after the first vaccine or placebo injection. TCRdb's table, derived via immunoSEQ multiplex PCR, lists solely in-frame clones and lacks some. The sample consists of roughly 700,000 clones, roughly nine tenths of them appearing once. Looked up from germline, CDR1 is SGHRS and CDR2 is YFSETQ. The CDR3 loop spans 20 amino acids. V lost 4 bases and J 0 bases, leaving 23 bases between the germline ends. The data are from a study of Ad26.COV2.S vaccination and SARS-CoV-2 variants. Study-wide background: Within the COV1001 Ad26.COV2.S trial arm, the donor was enrolled. Once or twice, 56 days apart, Ad26.COV2.S was delivered intramuscularly. Study conclusions and caveats: Measures of TCR breadth and depth may have fallen short of total T cell responses. Among vaccine recipients, spike-specific TCR breadth exceeded that of placebo recipients.

The V and J genes are TRBV5-1 and TRBJ1-6; D gene uncertain. The TCR comes from a person aged 18-60 years who received the Ad26.COV2.S COVID-19 vaccine or a placebo. The starting material was peripheral blood, obtained in a trial of Ad26.COV2.S vaccine versus placebo. CDR3 in DNA: TGCGCCAGCAGCCCATCTCCTTTTTACCTCGAGAGCTCCTATAATTCACCCCTCCACTTT. Its protein is CASSPSPFYLESSYNSPLHF.